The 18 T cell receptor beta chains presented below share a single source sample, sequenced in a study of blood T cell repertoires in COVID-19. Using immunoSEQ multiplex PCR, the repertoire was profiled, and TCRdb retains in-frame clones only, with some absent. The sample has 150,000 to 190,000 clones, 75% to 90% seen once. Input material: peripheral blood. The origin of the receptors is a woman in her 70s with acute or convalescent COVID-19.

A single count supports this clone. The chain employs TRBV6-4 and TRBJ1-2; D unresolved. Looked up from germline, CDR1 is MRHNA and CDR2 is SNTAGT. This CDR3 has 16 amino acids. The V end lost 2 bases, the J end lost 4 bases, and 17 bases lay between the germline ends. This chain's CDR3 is CASSDPVTDIAYGYTF. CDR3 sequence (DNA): TGTGCCAGCAGTGACCCCGTTACAGATATTGCCTATGGCTACACCTTC.

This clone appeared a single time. The CDR3, as DNA: TGTGCCAGCAGCGGACGGACAGGGTTAACTAATGAAAAACTGTTTTTT. This sequence encodes CASSGRTGLTNEKLFF. The rearrangement links TRBV7-2 to TRBJ1-4, with TRBD1 matching over 8 bases. Germline loops: CDR1 SGHTA, CDR2 FQGNSA. Trimming cost V 5 bases and J 1 base; bases outside gene matches: 6. This CDR3 spans 16 amino acids. Looking up the rest from reference TRBV7-2 and TRBJ1-4 gives the full variable domain: GAGVSQSPSNKVTEKGKDVELRCDPISGHTALYWYRQSLGQGLEFLIYFQGNSAPDKSGLPSDRFSAERTGGSVSTLTIQRTQQEDSAVYLCASSGRTGLTNEKLFFGSGTQLSVL.

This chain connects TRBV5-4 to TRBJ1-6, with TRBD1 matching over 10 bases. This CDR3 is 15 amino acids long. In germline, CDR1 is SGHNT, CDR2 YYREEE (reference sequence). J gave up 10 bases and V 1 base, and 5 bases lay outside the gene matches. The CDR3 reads CASSLSGTGASPLHF. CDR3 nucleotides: TGTGCCAGCAGCTTGTCCGGGACAGGGGCCTCACCCCTCCACTTT.

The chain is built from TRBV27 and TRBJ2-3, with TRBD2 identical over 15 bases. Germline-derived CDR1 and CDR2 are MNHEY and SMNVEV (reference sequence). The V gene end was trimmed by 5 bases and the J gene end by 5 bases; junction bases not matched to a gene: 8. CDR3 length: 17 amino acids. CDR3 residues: CASSLRTSGGAGDTQYF. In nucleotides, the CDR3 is TGTGCCAGCAGTCTTCGGACTAGCGGGGGGGCGGGAGATACGCAGTATTTT.

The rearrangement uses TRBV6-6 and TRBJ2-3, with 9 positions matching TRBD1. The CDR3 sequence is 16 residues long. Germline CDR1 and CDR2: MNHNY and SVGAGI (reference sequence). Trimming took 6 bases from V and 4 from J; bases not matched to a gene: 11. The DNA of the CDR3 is TGTGCCAGCAGCAAGGCCGGGACAGGGAGCCCAGATACGCAGTATTTT. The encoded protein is CASSKAGTGSPDTQYF.

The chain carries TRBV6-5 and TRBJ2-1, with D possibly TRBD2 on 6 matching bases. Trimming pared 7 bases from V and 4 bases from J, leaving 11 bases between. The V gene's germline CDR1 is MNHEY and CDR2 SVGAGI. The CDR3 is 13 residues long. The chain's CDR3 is CASTGGNYNEQFF. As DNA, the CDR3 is TGTGCCAGCACCGGCGGGAATTACAATGAGCAGTTCTTC.

In DNA, the CDR3 is TGTGCCAGCAGCACGACTAACACTGAAGCTTTCTTT. Protein sequence: CASSTTNTEAFF. The rearrangement links TRBV28 to TRBJ1-1, with D uncertain. Germline CDR1 and CDR2: MDHEN and SYDVKM. The CDR3 runs to 12 residues. V lost 6 bases and J 2 bases, leaving 7 bases between the germline ends.

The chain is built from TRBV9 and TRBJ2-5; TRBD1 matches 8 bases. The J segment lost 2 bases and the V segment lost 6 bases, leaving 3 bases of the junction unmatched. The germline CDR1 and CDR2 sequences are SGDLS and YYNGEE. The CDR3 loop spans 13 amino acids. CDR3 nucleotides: TGTGCCAGCAACAGGGGGGATCAAGAGACCCAGTACTTC. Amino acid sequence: CASNRGDQETQYF.

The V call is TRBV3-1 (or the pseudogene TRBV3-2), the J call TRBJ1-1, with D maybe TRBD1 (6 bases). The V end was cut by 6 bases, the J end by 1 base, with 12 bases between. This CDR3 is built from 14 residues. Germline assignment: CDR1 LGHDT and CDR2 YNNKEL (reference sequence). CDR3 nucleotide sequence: TGTGCCAGCAGAGCGCCGGGACAGAACACTGAAGCTTTCTTT. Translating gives CASRAPGQNTEAFF.

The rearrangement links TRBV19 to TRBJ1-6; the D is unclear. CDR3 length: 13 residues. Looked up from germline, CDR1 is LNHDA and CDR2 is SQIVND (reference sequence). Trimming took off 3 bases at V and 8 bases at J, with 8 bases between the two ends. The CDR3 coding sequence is TGTGCCAGTAGTATTAAGAGTGATTCACCCCTCCACTTT. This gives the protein CASSIKSDSPLHF.

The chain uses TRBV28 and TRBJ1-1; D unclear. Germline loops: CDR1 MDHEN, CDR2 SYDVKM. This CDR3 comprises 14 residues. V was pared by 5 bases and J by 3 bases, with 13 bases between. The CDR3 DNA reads TGTGCCAGCAGTGTCAGCGTCGCTTACACTGAAGCTTTCTTT. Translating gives CASSVSVAYTEAFF.

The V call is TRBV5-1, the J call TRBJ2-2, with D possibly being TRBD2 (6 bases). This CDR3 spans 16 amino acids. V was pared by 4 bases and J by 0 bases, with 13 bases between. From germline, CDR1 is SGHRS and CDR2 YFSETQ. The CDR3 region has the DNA TGCGCCAGCAGCCCTCGCGGGACCCCGAACACCGGGGAGCTGTTTTTT. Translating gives CASSPRGTPNTGELFF.

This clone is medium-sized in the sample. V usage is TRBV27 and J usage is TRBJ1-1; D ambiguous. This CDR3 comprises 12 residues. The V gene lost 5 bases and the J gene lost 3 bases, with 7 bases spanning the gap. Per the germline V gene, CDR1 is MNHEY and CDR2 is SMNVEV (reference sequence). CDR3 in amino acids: CASSRSDTEAFF. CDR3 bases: TGTGCCAGCAGTCGGAGCGACACTGAAGCTTTCTTT.

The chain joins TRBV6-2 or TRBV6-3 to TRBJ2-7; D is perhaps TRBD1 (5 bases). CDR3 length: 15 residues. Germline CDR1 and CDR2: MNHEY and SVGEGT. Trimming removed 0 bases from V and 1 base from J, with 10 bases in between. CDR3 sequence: CASSYSEQVSYEQYV. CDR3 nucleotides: TGTGCCAGCAGTTACTCGGAACAGGTTTCCTACGAGCAGTACGTC.

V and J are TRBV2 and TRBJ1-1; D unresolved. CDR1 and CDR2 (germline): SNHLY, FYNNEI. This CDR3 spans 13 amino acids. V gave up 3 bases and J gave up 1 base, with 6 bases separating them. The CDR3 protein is CASSEKQNTEAFF. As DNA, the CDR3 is TGTGCCAGCAGTGAGAAGCAGAACACTGAAGCTTTCTTT.

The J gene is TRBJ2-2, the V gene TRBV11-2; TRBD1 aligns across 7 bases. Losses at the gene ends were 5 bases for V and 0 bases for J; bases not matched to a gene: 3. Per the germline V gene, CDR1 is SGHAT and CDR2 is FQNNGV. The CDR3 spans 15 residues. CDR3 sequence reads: CASSPGTANTGELFF. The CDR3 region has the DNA TGTGCCAGCAGCCCAGGGACAGCGAACACCGGGGAGCTGTTTTTT.

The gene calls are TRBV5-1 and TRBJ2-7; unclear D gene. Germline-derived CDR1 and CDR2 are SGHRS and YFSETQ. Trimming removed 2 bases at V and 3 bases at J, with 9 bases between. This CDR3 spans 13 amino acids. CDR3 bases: TGCGCCAGCAGCTTATTAACAGACTACGAGCAGTACTTC. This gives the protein CASSLLTDYEQYF. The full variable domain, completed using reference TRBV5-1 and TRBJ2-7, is KAGVTQTPRYLIKTRGQQVTLSCSPISGHRSVSWYQQTPGQGLQFLFEYFSETQRNKGNFPGRFSGRQFSNSRSEMNVSTLELGDSALYLCASSLLTDYEQYFGPGTRLTVT.

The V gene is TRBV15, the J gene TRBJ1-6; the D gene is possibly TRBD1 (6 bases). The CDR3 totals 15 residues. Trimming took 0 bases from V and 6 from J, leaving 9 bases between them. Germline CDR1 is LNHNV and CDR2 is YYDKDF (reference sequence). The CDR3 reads CATSRDKGGNSPLHF. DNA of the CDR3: TGTGCCACCAGCAGAGATAAAGGGGGTAATTCACCCCTCCACTTT.